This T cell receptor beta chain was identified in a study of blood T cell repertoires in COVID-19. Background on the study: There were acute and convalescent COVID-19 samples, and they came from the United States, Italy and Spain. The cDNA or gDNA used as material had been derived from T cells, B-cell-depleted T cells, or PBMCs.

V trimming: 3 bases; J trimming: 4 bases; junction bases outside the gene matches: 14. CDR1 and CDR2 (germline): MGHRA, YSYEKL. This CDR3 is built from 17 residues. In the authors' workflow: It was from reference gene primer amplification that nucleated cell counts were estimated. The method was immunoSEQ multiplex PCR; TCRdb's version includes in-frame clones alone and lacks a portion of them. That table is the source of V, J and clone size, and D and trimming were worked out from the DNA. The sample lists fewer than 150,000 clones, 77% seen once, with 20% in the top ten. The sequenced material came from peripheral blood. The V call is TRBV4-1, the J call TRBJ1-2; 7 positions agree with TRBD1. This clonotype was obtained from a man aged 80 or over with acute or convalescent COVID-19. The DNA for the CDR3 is TGCGCCAGCAGCCACATAAGCCAGGGGGTGTTATTCTATGGCTACACCTTC. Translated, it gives CASSHISQGVLFYGYTF.